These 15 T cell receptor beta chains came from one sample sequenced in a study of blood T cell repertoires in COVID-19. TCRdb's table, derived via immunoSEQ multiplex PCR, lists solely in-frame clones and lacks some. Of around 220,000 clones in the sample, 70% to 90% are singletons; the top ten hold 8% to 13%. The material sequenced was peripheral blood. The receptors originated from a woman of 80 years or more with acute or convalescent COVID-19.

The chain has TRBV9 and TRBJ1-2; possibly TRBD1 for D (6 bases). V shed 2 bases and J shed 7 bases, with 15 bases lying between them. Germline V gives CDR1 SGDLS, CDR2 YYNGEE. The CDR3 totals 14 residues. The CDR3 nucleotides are TGTGCCAGCAGCGTGGACAGCCTCTATGGTGGCTACACCTTC. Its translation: CASSVDSLYGGYTF.

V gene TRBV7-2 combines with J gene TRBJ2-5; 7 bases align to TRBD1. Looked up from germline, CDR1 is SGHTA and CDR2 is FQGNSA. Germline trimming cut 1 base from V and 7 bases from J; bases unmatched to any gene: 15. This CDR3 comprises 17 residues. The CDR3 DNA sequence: TGTGCCAGCAGCTTAGTCTCATCCCCGAGGGGGCTGGCGACCCAGTACTTC. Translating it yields CASSLVSSPRGLATQYF.

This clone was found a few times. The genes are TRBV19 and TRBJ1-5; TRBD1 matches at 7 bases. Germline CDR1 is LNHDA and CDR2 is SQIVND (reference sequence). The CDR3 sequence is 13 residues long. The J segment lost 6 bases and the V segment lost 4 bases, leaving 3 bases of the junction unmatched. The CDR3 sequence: CASSTDRVQPQHF. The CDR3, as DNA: TGTGCCAGTAGTACAGACAGGGTTCAGCCCCAGCATTTT.

The CDR3 DNA follows: TGTGCCAGTAGTATAGTCGCCGGGACTAGCGGGAGGGGGAATGAGCAGTTCTTC. This encodes CASSIVAGTSGRGNEQFF. The chain is built from TRBV19 and TRBJ2-1, with TRBD2 matching 16 bases. This CDR3 region has 18 residues. V dropped 1 base and J dropped 7; count of bases not matched to a gene: 7. Germline V gene sequence: CDR1 LNHDA, CDR2 SQIVND (reference sequence).

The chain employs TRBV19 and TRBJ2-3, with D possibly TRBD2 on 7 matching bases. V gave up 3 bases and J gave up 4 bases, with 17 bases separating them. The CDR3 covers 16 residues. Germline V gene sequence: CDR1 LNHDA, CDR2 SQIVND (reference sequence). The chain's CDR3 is CASSIGGGARADTQYF. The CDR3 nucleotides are TGTGCCAGTAGTATCGGAGGGGGGGCTCGGGCAGATACGCAGTATTTT.

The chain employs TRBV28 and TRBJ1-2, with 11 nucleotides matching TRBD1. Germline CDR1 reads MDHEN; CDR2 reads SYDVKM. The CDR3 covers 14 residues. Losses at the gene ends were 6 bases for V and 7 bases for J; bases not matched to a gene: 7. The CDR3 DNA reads TGTGCCAGCAGCCGCGGACAGGGGGCGCGTGGCTACACCTTC. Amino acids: CASSRGQGARGYTF.

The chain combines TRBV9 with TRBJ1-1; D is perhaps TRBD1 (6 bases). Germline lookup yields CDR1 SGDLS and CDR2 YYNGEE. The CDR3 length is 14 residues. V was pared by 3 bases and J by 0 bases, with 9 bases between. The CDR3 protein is CASSAPGVNTEAFF. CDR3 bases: TGTGCCAGCAGCGCCCCAGGGGTGAACACTGAAGCTTTCTTT.

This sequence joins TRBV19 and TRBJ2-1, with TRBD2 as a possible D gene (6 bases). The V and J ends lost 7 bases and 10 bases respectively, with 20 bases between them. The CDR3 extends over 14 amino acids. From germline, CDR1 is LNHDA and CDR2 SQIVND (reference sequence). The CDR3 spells CASTPGLLSGEQFF. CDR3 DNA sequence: TGTGCCAGTACTCCGGGACTCCTCTCGGGGGAGCAGTTCTTC.

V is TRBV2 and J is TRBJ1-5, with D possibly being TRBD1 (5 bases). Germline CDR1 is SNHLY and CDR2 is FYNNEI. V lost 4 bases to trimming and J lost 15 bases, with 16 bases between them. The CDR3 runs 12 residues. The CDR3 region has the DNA TGTGCCAGCAGTGCCATCGAAGGGGAAAGGCATTTT. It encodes CASSAIEGERHF.

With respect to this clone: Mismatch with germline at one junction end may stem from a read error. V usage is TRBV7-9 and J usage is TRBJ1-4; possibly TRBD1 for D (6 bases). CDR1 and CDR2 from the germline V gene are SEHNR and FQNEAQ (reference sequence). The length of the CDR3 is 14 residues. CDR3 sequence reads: CASSLVNRDDKLFF. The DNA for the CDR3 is TGTGCCAGCAGCTTAGTTAACAGGGATGATAAACTGTTTTTT.

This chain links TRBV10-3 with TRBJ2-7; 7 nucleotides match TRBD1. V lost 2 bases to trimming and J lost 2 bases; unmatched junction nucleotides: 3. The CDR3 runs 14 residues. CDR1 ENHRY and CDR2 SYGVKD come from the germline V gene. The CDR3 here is CAISEGQGAYEQYF. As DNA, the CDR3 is TGTGCCATCAGTGAGGGGCAGGGGGCCTACGAGCAGTACTTC.

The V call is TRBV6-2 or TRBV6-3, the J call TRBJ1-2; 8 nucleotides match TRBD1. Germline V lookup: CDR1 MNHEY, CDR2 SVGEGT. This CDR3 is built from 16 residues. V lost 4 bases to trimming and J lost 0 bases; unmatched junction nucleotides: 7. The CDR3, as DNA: TGTGCCAGCAGTTCTCCCCGGACAGGGACTAACTATGGCTACACCTTC. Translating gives CASSSPRTGTNYGYTF.

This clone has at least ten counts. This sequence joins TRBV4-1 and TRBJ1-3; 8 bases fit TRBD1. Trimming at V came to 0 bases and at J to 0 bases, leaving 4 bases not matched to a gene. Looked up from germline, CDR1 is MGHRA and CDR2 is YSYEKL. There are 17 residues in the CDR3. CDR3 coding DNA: TGCGCCAGCAGCCAAGAGGGACAGGCAAACTCTGGAAACACCATATATTTT. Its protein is CASSQEGQANSGNTIYF.

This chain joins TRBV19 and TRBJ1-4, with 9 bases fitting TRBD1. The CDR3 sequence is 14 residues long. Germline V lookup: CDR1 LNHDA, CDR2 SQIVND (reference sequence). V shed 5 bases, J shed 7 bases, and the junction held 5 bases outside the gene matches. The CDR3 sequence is CASSVRQGGEKLFF. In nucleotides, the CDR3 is TGTGCCAGTAGTGTGAGACAGGGGGGTGAAAAACTGTTTTTT.

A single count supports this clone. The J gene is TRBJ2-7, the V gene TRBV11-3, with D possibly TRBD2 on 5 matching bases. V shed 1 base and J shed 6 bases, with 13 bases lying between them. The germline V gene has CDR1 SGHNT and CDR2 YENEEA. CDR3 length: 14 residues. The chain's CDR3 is CASSLGGLVSEQYF. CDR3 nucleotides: TGTGCCAGCAGCTTAGGAGGGTTGGTTTCCGAGCAGTACTTC.